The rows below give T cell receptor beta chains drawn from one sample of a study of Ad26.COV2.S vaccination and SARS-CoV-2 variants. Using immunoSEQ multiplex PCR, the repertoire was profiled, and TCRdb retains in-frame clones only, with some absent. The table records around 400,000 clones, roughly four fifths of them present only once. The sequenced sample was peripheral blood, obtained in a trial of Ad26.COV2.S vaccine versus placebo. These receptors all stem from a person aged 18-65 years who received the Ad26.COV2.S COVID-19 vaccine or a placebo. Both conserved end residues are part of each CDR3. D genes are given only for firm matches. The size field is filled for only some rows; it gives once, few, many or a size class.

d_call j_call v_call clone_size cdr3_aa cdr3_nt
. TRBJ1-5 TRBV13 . CASSLAGRNQPQHF TGTGCCAGCAGCTTGGCCGGGCGCAATCAGCCCCAGCATTTT
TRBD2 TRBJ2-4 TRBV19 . CASSIALAGVEAKNIQYF TGTGCCAGTAGTATAGCGCTAGCGGGAGTTGAAGCCAAAAACATTCAGTACTTC
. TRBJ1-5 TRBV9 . CASSRTGDQPQHF TGTGCCAGCAGCCGGACGGGAGACCAGCCCCAGCATTTT
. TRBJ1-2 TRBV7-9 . CASSPIHGYTF TGTGCCAGCAGCCCGATTCATGGCTACACCTTC
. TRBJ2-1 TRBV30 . CAWSVGALSPNEQFF TGTGCCTGGAGTGTAGGGGCCCTGAGTCCCAATGAGCAGTTCTTC
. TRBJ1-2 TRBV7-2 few CASSAGEGMRGYTF TGTGCCAGCAGCGCAGGGGAGGGGATGAGGGGCTACACCTTC
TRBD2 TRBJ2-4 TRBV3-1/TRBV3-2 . CASSHRAGGHIQYF TGTGCCAGCAGCCATAGGGCGGGAGGGCACATTCAGTACTTC
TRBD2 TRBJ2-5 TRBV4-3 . CASSVQRGGQETQYF TGCGCCAGCAGCGTCCAGCGGGGGGGCCAAGAGACCCAGTACTTC
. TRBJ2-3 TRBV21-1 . CASRDPTVNRTDTQYF TGTGCCAGCAGGGATCCAACCGTTAATCGGACAGATACGCAGTATTTT
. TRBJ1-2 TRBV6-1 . CASSEGIGFNYGYTF TGTGCCAGCAGTGAAGGGATAGGATTTAACTATGGCTACACCTTC
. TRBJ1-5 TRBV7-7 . CARDIRGQPQHF TGTGCCAGGGACATACGGGGTCAGCCCCAGCATTTT
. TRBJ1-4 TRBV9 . CASSVGWGNSEKLFF TGTGCCAGCAGCGTAGGATGGGGGAATAGTGAAAAACTGTTTTTT
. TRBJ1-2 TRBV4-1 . CASSLLGTAKGYGYTF TGCGCCAGCAGCCTCCTCGGGACGGCGAAGGGCTATGGCTACACCTTC
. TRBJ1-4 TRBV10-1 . CATPAGGGEKLFF TGCGCCACCCCTGCTGGGGGCGGCGAAAAACTGTTTTTT
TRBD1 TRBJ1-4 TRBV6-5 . CASSYSGTATNEKLFF TGTGCCAGCAGTTACTCGGGGACAGCAACTAATGAAAAACTGTTTTTT
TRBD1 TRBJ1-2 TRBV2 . CASSAFQGGYGYTF TGTGCCAGCAGTGCCTTCCAGGGGGGGTATGGCTACACCTTC
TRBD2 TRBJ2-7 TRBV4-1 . CASSHSGGAYEQYF TGCGCCAGCAGCCACAGCGGGGGTGCCTACGAGCAGTACTTC
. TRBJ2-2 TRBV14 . CASSLPGNTGELFF TGTGCCAGCAGCCTTCCAGGGAACACCGGGGAGCTGTTTTTT
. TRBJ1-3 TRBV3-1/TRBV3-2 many CASSQRASGNTIYF TGTGCCAGCAGCCAGAGGGCCTCTGGAAACACCATATATTTT
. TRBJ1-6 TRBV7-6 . CASSLGAVGSYNSPLHF TGTGCCAGCAGCTTAGGTGCAGTCGGCTCCTATAATTCACCCCTCCACTTT
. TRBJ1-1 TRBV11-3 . CASSGPTANTEAFF TGTGCCAGCAGCGGCCCGACAGCGAACACTGAAGCTTTCTTT
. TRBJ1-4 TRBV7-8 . CASSPGTPPNEKLFF TGTGCCAGCAGCCCCGGGACACCCCCAAATGAAAAACTGTTTTTT
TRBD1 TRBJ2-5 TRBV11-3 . CASSSTGAETQYF TGTGCCAGCAGCTCCACAGGGGCCGAGACCCAGTACTTC
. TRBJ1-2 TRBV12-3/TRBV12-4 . CASSSASLFGYTF TGTGCCAGCAGTTCGGCCAGCCTCTTTGGCTACACCTTC
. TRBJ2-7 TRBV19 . CASRDANAYEQYF TGTGCCAGTAGGGATGCGAATGCCTACGAGCAGTACTTC
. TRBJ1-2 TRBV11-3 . CASSPRGAMQGGYTF TGTGCCAGCAGCCCCCGAGGGGCCATGCAGGGTGGCTACACCTTC
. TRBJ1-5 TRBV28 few CASSFQGNQPQHF TGTGCCAGCAGTTTCCAGGGGAATCAGCCCCAGCATTTT
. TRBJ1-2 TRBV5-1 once CASSSRTLSANYGYTF TGCGCCAGCAGCTCCCGGACTCTATCGGCTAACTATGGCTACACCTTC
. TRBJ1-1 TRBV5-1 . CASTLLSTGLTEAFF TGCGCCAGCACCCTACTATCGACAGGTTTGACTGAAGCTTTCTTT
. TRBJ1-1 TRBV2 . CAGLRVTEAFF TGTGCCGGACTAAGGGTGACTGAAGCTTTCTTT
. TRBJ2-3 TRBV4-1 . CASSQDRIGDTQYF TGCGCCAGCAGCCAAGATCGAATCGGCGATACGCAGTATTTT
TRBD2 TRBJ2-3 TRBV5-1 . CASSLSGLAGADTQYF TGCGCCAGCAGCTTGTCTGGACTAGCGGGGGCAGATACGCAGTATTTT
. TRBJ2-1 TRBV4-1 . CASSHASPINNEQFF TGCGCCAGCAGCCATGCTAGTCCGATAAACAATGAGCAGTTCTTC
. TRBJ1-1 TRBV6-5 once CASSPRGWTEAFF TGTGCCAGCAGTCCGAGGGGGTGGACTGAAGCTTTCTTT
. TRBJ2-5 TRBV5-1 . CASSPSPGGTETQYF TGCGCCAGCAGCCCCTCGCCCGGGGGCACAGAGACCCAGTACTTC
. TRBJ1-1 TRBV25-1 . CAIRKGSNTEAFF TGTGCCATCAGGAAGGGCTCGAACACTGAAGCTTTCTTT
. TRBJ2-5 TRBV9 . CASSGAAGALETQYF TGTGCCAGCAGCGGTGCGGCGGGGGCCTTAGAGACCCAGTACTTC
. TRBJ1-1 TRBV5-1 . CASSFIQGGTEAFF TGCGCCAGCAGCTTCATCCAGGGAGGTACTGAAGCTTTCTTT
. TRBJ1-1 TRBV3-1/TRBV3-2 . CASSVLQGNAEAFF TGTGCCAGCAGCGTCTTACAGGGAAACGCTGAAGCTTTCTTT
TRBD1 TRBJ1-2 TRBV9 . CASSGGQGVFYGYTF TGTGCCAGCAGCGGCGGACAGGGGGTTTTCTATGGCTACACCTTC
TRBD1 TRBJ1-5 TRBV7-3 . CASSLPRTGNGNQPQHF TGTGCCAGCAGCTTACCCCGGACAGGGAATGGGAATCAGCCCCAGCATTTT
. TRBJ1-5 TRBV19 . CASSMQTATNQPQHF TGTGCCAGTAGTATGCAGACGGCAACAAATCAGCCCCAGCATTTT
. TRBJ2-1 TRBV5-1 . CASSLPRGGLNEQFF TGCGCCAGCAGCCTCCCTAGGGGGGGCCTCAATGAGCAGTTCTTC